This note documents a single T cell receptor beta chain sequence. The antigen remains undetermined. The sample is drawn from a study of T cell responses to AZD1222 COVID-19 vaccine. Points from the study as a whole: Only 5 to 7 AZD1222 recipients were seropositive at baseline. Mapped onto spike, vaccine-associated CD4 TCRs spanned it and were dominant at 160-218 and 743-854. Reportedly, nearly half the spike-specific TCRs target unmutated variant regions. Receipt of two AZD1222 doses was followed by a rise in Spike-specific TCR breadth and depth.

V lost 1 base and J 2 bases, leaving 7 bases between the germline ends. Germline V CDR1 and CDR2: MNHEY, SMNVEV (reference sequence). This CDR3 comprises 14 residues. Sequencing used immunoSEQ multiplex PCR; TCRdb keeps in-frame clones, though not all of them. Counted here are some 170,000 clones, 80% to 95% occurring once; the ten biggest clones make up about 1%. The receptor was isolated from an adult who received the MenACWY meningococcal vaccine as a control. The material was peripheral blood, obtained 28 days after the second dose of the MenACWY control vaccine. The chain combines TRBV27 with TRBJ2-3, with D hard to call. CDR3 in amino acids: CASSLLTNTDTQYF. CDR3 sequence (DNA): TGTGCCAGCAGTTTATTAACGAACACAGATACGCAGTATTTT.